The clone carrying this TCR beta chain was detected many times. Its target is not known. Each CDR3 protein is one row after TCRdb ran MiXCR on the 5' RACE reads. This sample carries about 340,000 distinct CDR3 sequences, roughly 21% of them seen once, and the ten largest clones take 9.5% to 15%. These data come from a study of T-cell memory formation after mild COVID-19. Study-wide points: A subset of responding clones appeared in pre-infection memory, suggesting cross-reactive memory joined. CD4+ bias marked clones expanding day 15 to 37, unlike balanced contracting clones.

The CDR3 runs 13 residues. V shed 5 bases and J shed 3 bases, with 11 bases lying between them. The germline V gene has CDR1 MNHEY and CDR2 SVGAGI. Source material: PBMCs or a T cell subset sorted from them (not recorded which). V and J are TRBV6-5 and TRBJ2-7; the D gene is possibly TRBD2 (7 bases). The clonotype comes from an adult woman who had mild COVID-19 (a few samples of this study predate the infection). Cell type and time point are not known. CDR3 DNA: TGTGCCAGCAGTCGGGGGGCAGGCTACGAGCAGTACTTC. Protein sequence: CASSRGAGYEQYF.